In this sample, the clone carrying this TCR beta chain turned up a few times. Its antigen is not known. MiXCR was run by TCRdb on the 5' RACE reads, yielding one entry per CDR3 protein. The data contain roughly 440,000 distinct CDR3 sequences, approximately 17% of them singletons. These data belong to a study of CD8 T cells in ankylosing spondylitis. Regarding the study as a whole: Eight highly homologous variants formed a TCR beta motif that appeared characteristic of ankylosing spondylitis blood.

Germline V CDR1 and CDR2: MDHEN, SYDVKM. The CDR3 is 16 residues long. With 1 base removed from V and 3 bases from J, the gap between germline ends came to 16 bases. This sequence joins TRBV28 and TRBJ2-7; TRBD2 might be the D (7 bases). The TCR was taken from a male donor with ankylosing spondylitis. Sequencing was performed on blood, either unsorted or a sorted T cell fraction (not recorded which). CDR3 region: CASSLYGGLPNYEQYF. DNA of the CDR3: TGTGCCAGCAGTTTATACGGGGGGCTACCTAACTACGAGCAGTACTTC.